The clone carrying this TCR beta chain was counted only a few times. The germline V gene encodes CDR1 SQVTM and CDR2 ANQGSEA. J was trimmed by 6 bases and V by 6 bases; bases with no gene match: 9. CDR3 size: 14 residues. This table comes from immunoSEQ multiplex PCR, and its TCRdb copy is limited to in-frame clones, with some not included. The sample has around 370,000 clones, 87% seen once. Seattle patient enrollment occurred during active infection, with longitudinal follow-up thereafter. This sample is drawn from a study of blood T cell repertoires in COVID-19. Study-wide background: Sites across the United States, Italy and Spain contributed samples from acute and convalescent COVID-19. Nucleic acid was either cDNA or gDNA, and it came from T cells, B-cell-depleted T cells, or PBMCs.

This TCR derives from a woman aged 50 to 65 with COVID-19, enrolled during active disease. The chain carries TRBV29-1 and TRBJ2-1; 9 nucleotides match TRBD2. Sequencing was done on a sample of peripheral blood. In DNA, the CDR3 is TGCAGCGTCGCATGGCTAGCGGGACTCAATGAGCAGTTCTTC. It translates to CSVAWLAGLNEQFF.